The 23 T cell receptor beta chains in this list originate from one sample, sequenced in a study of response to subunit inactivated influenza vaccine (dated by TCRdb to the late 2010s). The method was RT-PCR. TCRdb records Illumina HiSeq 2500 as the sequencer. TCRdb reworked the public reads: Q25 trimming with fastp, MiXCR clone assembly, productive beta chains retained. Duplicate CDR3 protein sequences are folded into a single record with the most common DNA and genes. A total of under 750,000 distinct CDR3 sequences appear in this sample, approximately 12% of them only once. Together, the top ten hold 9.5% to 13% of the sample. Here the sequenced sample was PBMCs from blood, taken on the day of vaccination. These receptors all come from a man aged 50-60 years who received an inactivated influenza vaccine. Donor details come from another sample of the same person, matched by shared clones.

This clonotype appeared a few times. The gene calls are TRBV9 and TRBJ2-3; 9 bases line up with TRBD2. Germline V CDR1 and CDR2: SGDLS, YYNGEE. The CDR3 runs to 15 residues. V trimming: 3 bases; J trimming: 2 bases; junction bases outside the gene matches: 4. Here the CDR3 reads CASSASGGITDTQYF. CDR3 DNA: TGTGCCAGCAGCGCCAGCGGGGGGATCACAGATACGCAGTATTTT.

This clonotype has just a few counts. V gene TRBV15 combines with J gene TRBJ2-1; D is possibly TRBD1 (6 bases). Trimming took 1 base from V and 4 from J, leaving 11 bases between them. The CDR3 totals 15 residues. Looked up from germline, CDR1 is LNHNV and CDR2 is YYDKDF (reference sequence). In DNA form, the CDR3 reads TGTGCCACCAGCAGAGGTCAGGGGCCATACAATGAGCAGTTCTTC. Encoded protein: CATSRGQGPYNEQFF. The full variable domain, with the rest looked up from reference TRBV15 and TRBJ2-1, is DAMVIQNPRYQVTQFGKPVTLSCSQTLNHNVMYWYQQKSSQAPKLLFHYYDKDFNNEADTPDNFQSRRPNTSFCFLDIRSPGLGDTAMYLCATSRGQGPYNEQFFGPGTRLTVL.

This clonotype has ten or more counts. The chain is built from TRBV6-1 and TRBJ2-2; D is unclear. V was pared by 7 bases and J by 6 bases, with 9 bases between. CDR3 length: 12 residues. Looked up from germline, CDR1 is MNHNS and CDR2 is SASEGT. This CDR3 reads CASKVIAGELFF. The CDR3 DNA reads TGTGCCAGCAAGGTGATTGCCGGGGAGCTGTTTTTT.

This clonotype was counted a few times. The chain is built from TRBV4-1 and TRBJ1-5; no firm D call. The CDR3 is made up of 16 amino acids. CDR1 and CDR2 from the germline V gene are MGHRA and YSYEKL. The V end lost 3 bases, the J end lost 0 bases, and 12 bases lay between the germline ends. The CDR3 nucleotides are TGCGCCAGCAGCCAGGGTCGCGGAATTAGCAATCAGCCCCAGCATTTT. This codes for CASSQGRGISNQPQHF.

This clonotype was seen repeatedly, ten times or more. This sequence joins TRBV4-1 and TRBJ1-1; D is unclear. There are 14 residues in the CDR3. Germline V gene lookup returns CDR1 MGHRA and CDR2 YSYEKL. Trimming cost V 0 bases and J 3 bases, with 8 bases left between them. The CDR3 loop is CASSQEALYTEAFF. CDR3 DNA sequence: TGCGCCAGCAGCCAAGAAGCACTCTACACTGAAGCTTTCTTT.

The table lists this clonotype with a few counts. The V gene is TRBV2, the J gene TRBJ2-5, with 9 bases lining up with TRBD1. The germline V gene encodes CDR1 SNHLY and CDR2 FYNNEI. V trimming: 6 bases; J trimming: 1 base; junction bases outside the gene matches: 3. The CDR3 covers 14 residues. The CDR3 bases are TGTGCCAGCAGGACGGGACAGGGCCAAGAGACCCAGTACTTC. Its protein product is CASRTGQGQETQYF.

There are a few counts of this clonotype. The CDR3: CASSLTRGVPTLKPRSYNEQFF. The CDR3 DNA reads TGTGCCAGTAGCCTAACCCGTGGGGTCCCTACCTTAAAGCCCCGCTCCTACAATGAGCAGTTCTTC. V and J are TRBV19 and TRBJ2-1, with D uncertain. The CDR3 is 22 residues long. CDR1 is LNHDA and CDR2 is SQIVND in the germline V gene (reference sequence). V lost 6 bases to trimming and J lost 0 bases, with 33 bases between them.

This clonotype occurred a few times. This chain uses TRBV5-5 with TRBJ2-7; TRBD1 matches 10 bases. CDR1 and CDR2 (germline): SGHKS, YYEKEE (reference sequence). V was clipped by 2 bases and J by 3 bases; unmatched bases: 8. The CDR3 runs 16 residues. This chain's CDR3 is CASSFGPGQGIYEQYF. Here the CDR3 DNA reads TGTGCCAGCAGCTTTGGACCGGGACAGGGGATCTACGAGCAGTACTTC.

V and J are TRBV12-3 or TRBV12-4 and TRBJ1-5; weak D call: TRBD1 (5 bases). The V gene lost 0 bases and the J gene lost 1 base, with 7 bases spanning the gap. CDR3 size: 15 residues. In DNA form, the CDR3 reads TGTGCCAGCAGTTTAGCATGGGGGAGCAATCAGCCCCAGCATTTT. Protein sequence: CASSLAWGSNQPQHF.

The rearrangement links TRBV29-1 to TRBJ2-5; D not certain. In germline, CDR1 is SQVTM, CDR2 ANQGSEA. The CDR3 has 11 amino acids. The germline V and J ends were trimmed by 7 bases and 5 bases, with 11 bases remaining between them. The CDR3 DNA reads TGCAGCGCCGAGAGTCCGGAGACCCAGTACTTC. Translated: CSAESPETQYF.

The gene calls are TRBV28 and TRBJ2-4, with 7 bases fitting TRBD1. CDR3 length equals 15 residues. CDR1 and CDR2 (germline): MDHEN, SYDVKM. V lost 2 bases, J lost 5 bases, and 6 bases stayed unmatched. The CDR3 region has the DNA TGTGCCAGCAGTTTACCCCGGCAGGGGGAAAACATTCAGTACTTC. Residues: CASSLPRQGENIQYF.

This clonotype was seen a few times. The V call is TRBV10-3, the J call TRBJ2-3; tentative D call: TRBD2 (6 bases). This CDR3 has 15 residues. CDR1 is ENHRY, CDR2 SYGVKD, per germline. The V end was cut by 3 bases, the J end by 2 bases, with 12 bases between. DNA of the CDR3: TGTGCCATCAGTGACCATGGCGGGGACACAGATACGCAGTATTTT. Its translation: CAISDHGGDTDTQYF.

This clonotype has a count of ten or more. The DNA of the CDR3 is TGCGCCAGCAGCCTCAAAGAAAACACTGAAGCTTTCTTT. Its protein is CASSLKENTEAFF. The chain has TRBV4-1 and TRBJ1-1; D uncertain. Germline CDR1 and CDR2: MGHRA and YSYEKL. Trimming pared 4 bases from V and 2 bases from J, leaving 8 bases between. The CDR3 is made up of 13 amino acids.

Many counts were recorded for this clonotype. The chain uses TRBV11-3 and TRBJ1-1; no firm D call. The ends were cut back, 3 bases at V and 4 bases at J, with 9 bases in the middle. Looked up from germline, CDR1 is SGHNT and CDR2 is YENEEA. The CDR3 length is 13 residues. The CDR3 nucleotides read TGTGCCAGCAGCTTCAGTAGCTTCACTGAAGCTTTCTTT. Its protein is CASSFSSFTEAFF.

This clonotype occurred a few times. The V call is TRBV5-1, the J call TRBJ2-1; TRBD1 agrees at 7 bases. V trimming: 2 bases; J trimming: 3 bases; junction bases outside the gene matches: 5. Germline CDR1 is SGHRS and CDR2 is YFSETQ. The CDR3 runs 15 residues. CDR3 DNA: TGCGCCAGCAGCTTTTCGACAGGGAGCTACAATGAGCAGTTCTTC. This translates into CASSFSTGSYNEQFF.

The CDR3 region has the DNA TGCGCCAGCAGCTCTGGGACGGCCGGCACTGAAGCTTTCTTT. It codes for CASSSGTAGTEAFF. This chain connects TRBV5-1 to TRBJ1-1; a possible D gene is TRBD1 (5 bases). Germline lookup yields CDR1 SGHRS and CDR2 YFSETQ. Trimming removed 3 bases from V and 4 bases from J, with 13 bases in between. The CDR3 is made up of 14 amino acids.

The table lists this clonotype with many counts. The chain is built from TRBV29-1 and TRBJ2-1; D may be TRBD1 (5 bases). CDR1 and CDR2 (germline): SQVTM, ANQGSEA. The V gene lost 6 bases and the J gene lost 8 bases, with 23 bases spanning the gap. The CDR3 runs to 15 residues. This chain's CDR3 is CSVQLGSQGFDEQFF. Here the CDR3 DNA reads TGCAGCGTCCAATTGGGCAGTCAGGGTTTCGATGAGCAGTTCTTC.

This clonotype was seen only a few times. V is TRBV4-1 and J is TRBJ1-1; the D gene is possibly TRBD1 (5 bases). The ends were cut back, 6 bases at V and 2 bases at J, with 16 bases in the middle. The length of the CDR3 is 15 residues. Germline V CDR1 and CDR2: MGHRA, YSYEKL. In DNA, the CDR3 is TGCGCCAGCAGAGGGTCCGGGACTGAAAACACTGAAGCTTTCTTT. Translated, it gives CASRGSGTENTEAFF.

This sequence joins TRBV29-1 and TRBJ2-1; TRBD2 agrees at 10 bases. J gave up 6 bases and V 7 bases, and 9 bases lay outside the gene matches. The germline gives CDR1 SQVTM, CDR2 ANQGSEA. The CDR3 totals 14 residues. The CDR3 here is CSGKSSGRLNEQFF. The CDR3 nucleotides read TGCAGCGGTAAATCTAGCGGGAGACTCAATGAGCAGTTCTTC.

V usage is TRBV12-3 or TRBV12-4 and J usage is TRBJ1-2; D perhaps matches TRBD1 (6 bases). This CDR3 region has 14 residues. V dropped 4 bases and J dropped 6 bases, with 15 bases sitting between them. The DNA of the CDR3 is TGTGCCAGCAGTTGGGGCAGGGGTGGGGATGGCTACACCTTC. Protein sequence: CASSWGRGGDGYTF.

This sequence joins TRBV15 and TRBJ1-1; D remains unclear. Deletions cut 0 bases from V and 2 bases from J, with 7 bases between. Germline CDR1 and CDR2: LNHNV and YYDKDF (reference sequence). The CDR3 runs to 14 residues. The CDR3 DNA reads TGTGCCACCAGCAGAGATTTAGTAAACACTGAAGCTTTCTTT. The encoded protein is CATSRDLVNTEAFF.

The genes are TRBV20-1 and TRBJ2-6, with D unclear. The CDR3 totals 15 residues. The V gene's germline CDR1 is DFQATT and CDR2 SNEGSKA (reference sequence). Trimming left V 3 bases short and J 0 bases short, with 9 bases between. CDR3 in DNA: TGCAGTGCTAGGGCAGACAACTCTGGGGCCAACGTCCTGACTTTC. Encoded protein: CSARADNSGANVLTF.

V is TRBV5-1 and J is TRBJ1-1; D call uncertain. The CDR3 runs to 13 residues. V lost 3 bases, J lost 6 bases, and 12 bases lay in between. Per germline, CDR1 SGHRS and CDR2 YFSETQ. Written as DNA, the CDR3 is TGCGCCAGCAGCTCCGGAACCTATTCTGAAGCTTTCTTT. This encodes CASSSGTYSEAFF. Drawing the rest from reference TRBV5-1 and TRBJ1-1, the complete variable domain is KAGVTQTPRYLIKTRGQQVTLSCSPISGHRSVSWYQQTPGQGLQFLFEYFSETQRNKGNFPGRFSGRQFSNSRSEMNVSTLELGDSALYLCASSSGTYSEAFFGQGTRLTVV.